The entry that follows covers one T cell receptor (beta chain) sequence. Its target is not known. This sample stems from a study of naive and memory T cell subsets. An equimolar mix of two oligonucleotides served as the beta constant-region primer for TRBC1 and TRBC2. TCRdb itself ran the UMI-ligation and nested PCR reads through MiXCR, one entry per CDR3 protein. The sample records 120,000 to 150,000 distinct CDR3 sequences, about 18% being singletons. Study-wide results and limits: Between naive and memory subsets, TCR abundance power law exponents differed.

V was cut by 0 bases and J by 3 bases, with 9 bases left in between. Looked up from germline, CDR1 is SGHRS and CDR2 is YFSETQ. CDR3 length: 15 amino acids. This sequence was found in a human donor in good health. The rearrangement joins TRBV5-1 to TRBJ1-4, with D unresolved. Sample: naive CD4+ T cells from blood. CDR3 protein: CASSLATAANEKLFF. The CDR3 bases are TGCGCCAGCAGCTTGGCCACTGCGGCTAATGAAAAACTGTTTTTT.